The 21 T cell receptor beta chains below were found in one sample sequenced in a study of blood T cell repertoires in COVID-19. Produced via immunoSEQ multiplex PCR; TCRdb's table is partial and in-frame only. This sample carries roughly 190,000 clones, around 85% of them seen once, and the ten largest clones take around 7.8%. Specimen: peripheral blood. The origin of the receptors is a woman aged 55 to 70 with acute or convalescent COVID-19.

The CDR3 protein is CSASPLAGVGQPQHF. As DNA, the CDR3 is TGCAGTGCTAGTCCGCTCGCAGGGGTAGGGCAGCCCCAGCATTTT. This chain uses TRBV20-1 with TRBJ1-5; a weak D match, TRBD1 (6 bases). The germline V and J ends were trimmed by 3 bases and 7 bases, with 19 bases remaining between them. The CDR3 is made up of 15 amino acids. CDR1 DFQATT and CDR2 SNEGSKA come from the germline V gene (reference sequence).

This chain uses TRBV30 with TRBJ1-1; D is possibly TRBD1 (6 bases). Germline V lookup: CDR1 GTSNPN, CDR2 SVGIG (reference sequence). The CDR3 covers 19 residues. The V and J ends lost 5 bases and 2 bases respectively, with 30 bases between them. CDR3 nucleotides: TGTGCCTGGGGTCCCGGGACACCTACCTGGCCCCAAATAAACACTGAAGCTTTCTTT. The encoded protein is CAWGPGTPTWPQINTEAFF.

CDR3 nucleotide sequence: TGTGCCAGTAGCCCGGGACTAGCGGGAGGGAGCTCCTACAATGAGCAGTTCTTC. It encodes CASSPGLAGGSSYNEQFF. This chain links TRBV19 with TRBJ2-1; 16 nucleotides align to TRBD2. The CDR3 is made up of 18 amino acids. Germline CDR1 reads LNHDA; CDR2 reads SQIVND (reference sequence). Unmatched junction bases numbered 5, after V lost 6 bases and J lost 0 bases.

The chain joins TRBV6-5 to TRBJ1-1, with TRBD1 as a possible D gene (6 bases). CDR3 size: 16 residues. Trimming removed 0 bases at V and 4 bases at J, with 15 bases between. Per the germline V gene, CDR1 is MNHEY and CDR2 is SVGAGI. The CDR3 spells CASSYSSRGRGTEAFF. For the CDR3, the DNA is TGTGCCAGCAGTTACTCCAGTCGGGGCAGGGGCACTGAAGCTTTCTTT.

The chain joins TRBV20-1 to TRBJ2-1; 9 bases agree with TRBD2. The J segment lost 8 bases and the V segment lost 3 bases, leaving 8 bases of the junction unmatched. This CDR3 region has 14 residues. Germline V CDR1 and CDR2: DFQATT, SNEGSKA (reference sequence). The chain's CDR3 is CSASRASGTYEQFF. In nucleotides, the CDR3 is TGCAGTGCTAGTCGGGCTAGCGGGACGTATGAGCAGTTCTTC.

The chain recombines TRBV20-1 with TRBJ1-1, with D unclear. V lost 3 bases and J lost 0, with 8 bases in between. The CDR3 spans 13 residues. CDR1 and CDR2 (germline): DFQATT, SNEGSKA (reference sequence). CDR3 in amino acids: CSASITLNTEAFF. CDR3 in DNA: TGCAGTGCTAGTATAACTTTGAACACTGAAGCTTTCTTT.

This chain uses TRBV30 with TRBJ2-1; TRBD2 aligns across 7 bases. The length of the CDR3 is 16 residues. The V gene's germline CDR1 is GTSNPN and CDR2 SVGIG (reference sequence). Trimming at V came to 0 bases and at J to 5 bases, leaving 10 bases not matched to a gene. The CDR3 DNA reads as TGTGCCTGGAGTGTACTGGGGGGGAGAGTCCACAATGAGCAGTTCTTC. The encoded protein is CAWSVLGGRVHNEQFF.

This clone came up once. The chain couples TRBV29-1 to TRBJ2-7; D not resolved. CDR1 SQVTM and CDR2 ANQGSEA come from the germline V gene. Trimming removed 5 bases from V and 2 bases from J, with 7 bases in between. The length of the CDR3 is 11 residues. The CDR3 protein is CSVIGPYEQYF. CDR3 bases: TGCAGCGTTATTGGGCCCTACGAGCAGTACTTC.

V gene TRBV6-5 combines with J gene TRBJ1-1; the D is unclear. Per germline, CDR1 MNHEY and CDR2 SVGAGI. The CDR3 is 13 residues long. Trimming cost V 2 bases and J 3 bases, with 7 bases left between them. CDR3 nucleotide sequence: TGTGCCAGCAGTTACGAGGGCTACACTGAAGCTTTCTTT. It yields the protein CASSYEGYTEAFF.

V and J are TRBV6-5 and TRBJ2-7, with 7 bases lining up with TRBD1. The germline gives CDR1 MNHEY, CDR2 SVGAGI. The V gene end was trimmed by 6 bases and the J gene end by 3 bases; junction bases not matched to a gene: 8. The CDR3 has 14 amino acids. CDR3 sequence: CASSTDRAYYEQYV. DNA of the CDR3: TGTGCCAGCAGCACAGACAGGGCCTACTACGAGCAGTACGTC.

J is TRBJ2-1 and V is TRBV18, with 10 bases lining up with TRBD2. Looked up from germline, CDR1 is KGHSH and CDR2 is LQKENI. This CDR3 contains 15 residues. V was pared by 3 bases and J by 7 bases, with 6 bases of the junction left unmatched. Written as DNA, the CDR3 is TGTGCCAGCTCACCCCCGGGACTAGCGTTTAATGAGCAGTTCTTC. Its translation: CASSPPGLAFNEQFF.

J is TRBJ1-3 and V is TRBV10-2, with D tentatively TRBD1 (5 bases). Germline V gene lookup returns CDR1 WSHSY and CDR2 SAAADI. V lost 3 bases and J lost 0, with 12 bases in between. The CDR3 runs 16 residues. The CDR3, as DNA: TGCGCCAGCAGTGATACAGGCCTCCCCTCTGGAAACACCATATATTTT. Amino acids: CASSDTGLPSGNTIYF.

The chain uses TRBV2 and TRBJ1-6; D remains unclear. Germline assignment: CDR1 SNHLY and CDR2 FYNNEI. Trimming left V 6 bases short and J 10 bases short, with 13 bases between. The length of the CDR3 is 13 residues. CDR3 sequence: CASSAYRESPLHF. As DNA, the CDR3 is TGTGCCAGCAGCGCATACCGAGAATCACCCCTCCACTTT.

The V gene is TRBV15, the J gene TRBJ2-1, with 9 bases aligning to TRBD1. The J segment lost 3 bases and the V segment lost 4 bases, leaving 4 bases of the junction unmatched. The CDR3 consists of 15 residues. Germline V gene data show CDR1 as LNHNV and CDR2 as YYDKDF (reference sequence). The CDR3 region is CATSTLDRGYNEQFF. CDR3 nucleotide sequence: TGTGCCACCAGCACATTGGACAGGGGCTACAATGAGCAGTTCTTC.

J is TRBJ2-1 and V is TRBV29-1, with 7 bases matching TRBD1. J gave up 5 bases and V 4 bases, and 5 bases lay outside the gene matches. CDR3 length equals 13 residues. Germline CDR1 SQVTM, CDR2 ANQGSEA. CDR3 region: CSVGQGNHNEQFF. For the CDR3, the DNA is TGCAGCGTTGGACAGGGCAATCACAATGAGCAGTTCTTC.

In its sample, this clone was seen once. CDR3 DNA sequence: TGTGCCAGTAGTGAACAGGGGGCGGGTGGCTACACCTTC. This translates into CASSEQGAGGYTF. The chain couples TRBV19 to TRBJ1-2; 9 nucleotides align to TRBD1. Germline lookup yields CDR1 LNHDA and CDR2 SQIVND (reference sequence). V was pared by 5 bases and J by 7 bases, with 5 bases of the junction left unmatched. The CDR3 runs to 13 residues.

This chain uses TRBV6-4 with TRBJ2-1, with a possible D match to TRBD1 (6 bases). This CDR3 comprises 16 residues. CDR1 and CDR2 (germline): MRHNA, SNTAGT. Trimming took off 4 bases at V and 5 bases at J, with 18 bases between the two ends. CDR3 nucleotides: TGTGCCAGCAGTGTCAACCTGGGGGCCAAACACAATGAGCAGTTCTTC. Encoded protein: CASSVNLGAKHNEQFF.

The chain joins TRBV9 to TRBJ2-4; 7 positions match TRBD1. Germline V CDR1 and CDR2: SGDLS, YYNGEE. Unmatched junction bases numbered 5, after V lost 3 bases and J lost 8 bases. This CDR3 spans 13 amino acids. Written as DNA, the CDR3 is TGTGCCAGCAGCGAACGACAGGGAGACATTCAGTACTTC. Protein sequence: CASSERQGDIQYF.

The genes are TRBV14 and TRBJ1-1; weak D call: TRBD1 (6 bases). CDR1 and CDR2 from the germline V gene are SGHDN and FVKESK. V was trimmed by 0 bases and J by 4 bases, leaving 9 bases between them. CDR3 size: 14 residues. The CDR3 region is CASSQELGGTEAFF. The DNA for the CDR3 is TGTGCCAGCAGCCAAGAATTAGGGGGCACTGAAGCTTTCTTT.

The chain employs TRBV9 and TRBJ1-4; 7 nucleotides match TRBD1. After removal of 2 bases from V and 12 bases from J, the junction contained 10 bases not matched to a gene. Germline V lookup: CDR1 SGDLS, CDR2 YYNGEE. The CDR3 loop spans 14 amino acids. The CDR3 region has the DNA TGTGCCAGCAGCGTTGACCGCCAGGGGGACGAACTGTTTTTT. Its translation is CASSVDRQGDELFF.

The table lists this clone with a few counts. The chain couples TRBV19 to TRBJ1-2; 7 bases are shared with TRBD1. V trimming: 4 bases; J trimming: 0 bases; junction bases outside the gene matches: 5. Germline V lookup: CDR1 LNHDA, CDR2 SQIVND (reference sequence). The CDR3 has 15 amino acids. CDR3 loop: CASSTRTGSNYGYTF. The DNA for the CDR3 is TGTGCCAGTAGTACGAGGACAGGATCTAACTATGGCTACACCTTC.